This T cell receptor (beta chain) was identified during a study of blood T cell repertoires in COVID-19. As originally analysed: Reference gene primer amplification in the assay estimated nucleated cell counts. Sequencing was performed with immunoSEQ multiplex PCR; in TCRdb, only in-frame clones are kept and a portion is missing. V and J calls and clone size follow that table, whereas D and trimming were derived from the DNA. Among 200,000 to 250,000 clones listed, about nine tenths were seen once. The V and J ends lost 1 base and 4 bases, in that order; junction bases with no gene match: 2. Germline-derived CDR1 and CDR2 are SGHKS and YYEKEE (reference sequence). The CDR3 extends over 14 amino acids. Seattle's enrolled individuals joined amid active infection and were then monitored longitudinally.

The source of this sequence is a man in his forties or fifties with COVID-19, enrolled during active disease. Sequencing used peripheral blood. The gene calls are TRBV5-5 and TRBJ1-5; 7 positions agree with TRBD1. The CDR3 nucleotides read TGTGCCAGCAGCTTGACAGGGGCGAATCAGCCCCAGCATTTT. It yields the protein CASSLTGANQPQHF.